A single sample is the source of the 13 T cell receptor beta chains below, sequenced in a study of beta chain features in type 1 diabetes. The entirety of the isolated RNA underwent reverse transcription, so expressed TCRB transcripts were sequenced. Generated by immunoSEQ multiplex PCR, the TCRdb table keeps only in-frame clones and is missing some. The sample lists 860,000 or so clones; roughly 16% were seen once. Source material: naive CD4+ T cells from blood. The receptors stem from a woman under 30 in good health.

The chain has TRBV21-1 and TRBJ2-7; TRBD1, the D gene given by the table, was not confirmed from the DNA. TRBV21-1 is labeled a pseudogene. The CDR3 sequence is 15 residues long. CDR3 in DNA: TGTGCCAGCAGGGTCGAGGACATCCTCCGATACGAGCAGTACTTC. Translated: CASRVEDILRYEQYF.

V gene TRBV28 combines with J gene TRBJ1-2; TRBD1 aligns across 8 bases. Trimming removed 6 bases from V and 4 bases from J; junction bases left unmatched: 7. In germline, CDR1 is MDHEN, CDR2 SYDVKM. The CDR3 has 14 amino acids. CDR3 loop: CASSWTGWGYGYTF. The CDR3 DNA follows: TGTGCCAGCAGCTGGACAGGGTGGGGCTATGGCTACACCTTC.

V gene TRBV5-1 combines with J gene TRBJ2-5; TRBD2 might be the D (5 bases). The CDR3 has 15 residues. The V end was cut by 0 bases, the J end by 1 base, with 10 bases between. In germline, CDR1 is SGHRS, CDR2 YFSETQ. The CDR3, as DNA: TGCGCCAGCAGCTTGGATTCGGGATTCCAAGAGACCCAGTACTTC. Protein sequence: CASSLDSGFQETQYF.

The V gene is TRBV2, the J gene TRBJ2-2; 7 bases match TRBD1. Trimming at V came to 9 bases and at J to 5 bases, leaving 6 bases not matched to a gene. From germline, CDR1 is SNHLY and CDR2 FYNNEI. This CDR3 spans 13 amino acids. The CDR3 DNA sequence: TGTGCCAGACTCGACAGGGAGACCGGGGAGCTGTTTTTT. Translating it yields CARLDRETGELFF. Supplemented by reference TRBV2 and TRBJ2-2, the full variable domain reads EPEVTQTPSHQVTQMGQEVILRCVPISNHLYFYWYRQILGQKVEFLVSFYNNEISEKSEIFDDQFSVERPDGSNFTLKIRSTKLEDSAMYFCARLDRETGELFFGEGSRLTVL.

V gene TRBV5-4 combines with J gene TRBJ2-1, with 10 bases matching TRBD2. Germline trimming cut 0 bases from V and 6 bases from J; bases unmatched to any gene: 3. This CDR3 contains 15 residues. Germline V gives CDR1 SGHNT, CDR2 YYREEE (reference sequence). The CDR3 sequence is CASSLGGLAVNEQFF. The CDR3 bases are TGTGCCAGCAGCTTGGGTGGACTAGCGGTCAATGAGCAGTTCTTC.

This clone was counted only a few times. The CDR3 reads CASNQGATDTQYF. In DNA form, the CDR3 reads TGTGCCAGCAACCAGGGGGCTACGGATACGCAGTATTTT. J is TRBJ2-3 and V is TRBV5-6, with 8 bases matching TRBD1. Germline CDR1 and CDR2: SGHDT and YYEEEE. The V and J ends lost 6 bases and 6 bases, in that order; junction bases with no gene match: 6. The CDR3 has 13 residues.

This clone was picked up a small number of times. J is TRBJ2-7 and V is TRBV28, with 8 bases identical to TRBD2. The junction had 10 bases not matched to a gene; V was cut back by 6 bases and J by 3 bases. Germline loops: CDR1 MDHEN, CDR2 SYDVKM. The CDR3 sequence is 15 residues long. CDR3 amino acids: CASRTLGLVNYEQYF. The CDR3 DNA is TGTGCCAGCAGAACGCTGGGACTAGTCAACTACGAGCAGTACTTC.

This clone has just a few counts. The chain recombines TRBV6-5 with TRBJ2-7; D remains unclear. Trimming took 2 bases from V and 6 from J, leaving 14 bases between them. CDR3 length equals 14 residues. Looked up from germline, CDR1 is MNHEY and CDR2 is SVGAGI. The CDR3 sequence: CASSYRGGLGEQYF. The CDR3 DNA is TGTGCCAGCAGTTACCGTGGTGGATTGGGCGAGCAGTACTTC.

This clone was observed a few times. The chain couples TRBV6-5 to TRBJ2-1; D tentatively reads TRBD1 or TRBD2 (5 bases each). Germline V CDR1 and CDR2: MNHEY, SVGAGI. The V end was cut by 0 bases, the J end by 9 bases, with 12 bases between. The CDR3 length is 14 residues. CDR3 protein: CASSYSSRGREQFF. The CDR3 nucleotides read TGTGCCAGCAGTTACTCGAGTCGGGGACGTGAGCAGTTCTTC.

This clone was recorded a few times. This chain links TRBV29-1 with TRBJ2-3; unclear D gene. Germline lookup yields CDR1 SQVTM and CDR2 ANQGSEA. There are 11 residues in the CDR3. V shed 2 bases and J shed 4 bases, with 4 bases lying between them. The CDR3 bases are TGCAGCGTTGAAAAGGCAGATACGCAGTATTTT. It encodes CSVEKADTQYF.

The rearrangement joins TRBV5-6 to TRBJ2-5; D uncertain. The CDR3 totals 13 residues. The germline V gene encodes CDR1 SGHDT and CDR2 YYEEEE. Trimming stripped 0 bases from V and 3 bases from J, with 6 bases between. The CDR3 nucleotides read TGTGCCAGCAGCTTGGGGTCAGAAGAGACCCAGTACTTC. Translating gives CASSLGSEETQYF.

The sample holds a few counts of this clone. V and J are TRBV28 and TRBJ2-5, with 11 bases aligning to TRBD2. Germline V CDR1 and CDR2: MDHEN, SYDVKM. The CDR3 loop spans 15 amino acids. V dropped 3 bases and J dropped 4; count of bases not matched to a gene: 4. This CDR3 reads CASSLLAGGGETQYF. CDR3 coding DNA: TGTGCCAGCAGTTTGCTAGCGGGAGGTGGAGAGACCCAGTACTTC.

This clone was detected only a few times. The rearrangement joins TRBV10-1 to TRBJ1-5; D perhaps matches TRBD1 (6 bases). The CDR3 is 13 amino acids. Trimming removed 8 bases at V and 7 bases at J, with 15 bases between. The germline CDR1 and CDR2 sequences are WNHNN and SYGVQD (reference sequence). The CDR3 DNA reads TGCGCCAGCCCTAAGGGGGGCGGACAGCCCCAGCATTTT. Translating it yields CASPKGGGQPQHF.